This TCR beta chain was observed in a study of T cells after yellow fever vaccination. TCRdb ran MiXCR on the 5' RACE reads and lists one entry per CDR3 protein. The data contain about 58,000 distinct CDR3 sequences, around 6.5% of them singletons. CDR3 length equals 17 residues. The rearrangement joins TRBV21-1 to TRBJ2-7; the D call in the table, TRBD1, was not verified against the DNA. TRBV21-1 is described as a pseudogene. The source was CD8+ T cells sorted from PBMCs, collected on the day of the first yellow fever vaccination. The receptor comes from a man in his late teens or twenties who received the YFV17D yellow fever vaccine. CDR3 sequence: CASSTHPWATVVNEQYV. The CDR3 DNA follows: TGTGCCAGCAGCACACACCCATGGGCGACAGTGGTCAACGAGCAGTACGTC.